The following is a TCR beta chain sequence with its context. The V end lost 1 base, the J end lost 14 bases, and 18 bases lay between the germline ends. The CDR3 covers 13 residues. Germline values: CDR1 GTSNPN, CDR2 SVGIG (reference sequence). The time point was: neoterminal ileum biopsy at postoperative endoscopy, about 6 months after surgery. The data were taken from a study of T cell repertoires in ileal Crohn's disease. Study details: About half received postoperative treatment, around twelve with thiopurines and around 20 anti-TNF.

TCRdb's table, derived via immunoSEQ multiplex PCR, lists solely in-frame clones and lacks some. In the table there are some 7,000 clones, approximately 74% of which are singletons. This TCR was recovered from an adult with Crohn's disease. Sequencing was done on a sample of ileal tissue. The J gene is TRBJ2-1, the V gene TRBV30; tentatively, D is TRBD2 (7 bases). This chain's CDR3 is CAWSGQSGGSEFF. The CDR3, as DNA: TGTGCCTGGAGTGGACAGTCGGGGGGCTCGGAGTTCTTC.